Following are 8 T cell receptor beta chains from one sample sequenced in a study of cytomegalovirus exposure and HLA in healthy donors. The PCR used 60 Vbeta and 13 Jbeta primers. Profiling relied on immunoSEQ multiplex PCR, and the TCRdb table lists in-frame clones only, not all of them. The table lists under 150,000 clones, roughly 84% of them singletons. Sequencing used PBMCs. The receptor set was obtained from a boy aged 5-17 years in good health and CMV-seronegative.

The genes are TRBV5-1 and TRBJ2-2, with TRBD1 matching 8 bases. V shed 0 bases, J shed 2 bases, and the junction held 3 bases outside the gene matches. CDR1 is SGHRS and CDR2 is YFSETQ in the germline V gene. The length of the CDR3 is 16 residues. The CDR3 DNA is TGCGCCAGCAGCTTGGGGCAGGGGGCTAACACCGGGGAGCTGTTTTTT. This encodes CASSLGQGANTGELFF.

CDR3 coding DNA: TGCAGCGTTCGTAAGCAAGGGGCCCGGGACGAGCAGTACTTC. As protein: CSVRKQGARDEQYF. V and J are TRBV29-1 and TRBJ2-7, with D perhaps matching TRBD1 (5 bases). CDR1 is SQVTM, CDR2 ANQGSEA, per germline. V lost 5 bases, J lost 5 bases, and 19 bases lay in between. This CDR3 has 14 residues.

This chain joins TRBV7-2 and TRBJ2-2; D is unresolved. Germline V gene lookup returns CDR1 SGHTA and CDR2 FQGNSA. The CDR3 covers 14 residues. Trimming pared 3 bases from V and 4 bases from J, leaving 9 bases between. The CDR3 loop is CASSFRQATGELFF. CDR3 nucleotides: TGTGCCAGCAGCTTTCGGCAGGCCACCGGGGAGCTGTTTTTT.

This clone was counted a few times. The chain joins TRBV7-3 to TRBJ1-2; D is possibly TRBD1 (6 bases). The V gene's germline CDR1 is SGHTA and CDR2 FQGTGA. CDR3 length: 17 residues. V shed 3 bases and J shed 0 bases, with 17 bases lying between them. The CDR3 DNA follows: TGTGCCAGCAGCTTCTCCCCCCCAGGGGAGACTAACTATGGCTACACCTTC. Protein sequence: CASSFSPPGETNYGYTF.

The chain employs TRBV11-3 and TRBJ2-3; D may be TRBD2 (7 bases). The germline V gene encodes CDR1 SGHNT and CDR2 YENEEA. Trimming removed 9 bases at V and 2 bases at J, with 15 bases between. CDR3 length equals 14 residues. Here the CDR3 reads CASGAGGATDTQYF. CDR3 nucleotides: TGTGCCAGTGGAGCTGGGGGGGCCACAGATACGCAGTATTTT. The complete variable domain, with remaining parts taken from reference TRBV11-3 and TRBJ2-3, reads EAGVVQSPRYKIIEKKQPVAFWCNPISGHNTLYWYLQNLGQGPELLIRYENEEAVDDSQLPKDRFSAERLKGVDSTLKIQPAELGDSAVYLCASGAGGATDTQYFGPGTRLTVL.

The gene calls are TRBV5-6 and TRBJ1-4; 7 bases match TRBD1. The V gene end was trimmed by 0 bases and the J gene end by 5 bases; junction bases not matched to a gene: 7. The CDR3 runs to 16 residues. Looked up from germline, CDR1 is SGHDT and CDR2 is YYEEEE. CDR3 nucleotides: TGTGCCAGCAGCTTGGAGACAGGGCACGGGAATGAAAAACTGTTTTTT. Translation gives CASSLETGHGNEKLFF.

The V call is TRBV27, the J call TRBJ2-2; 9 positions agree with TRBD1. After removal of 10 bases from V and 3 bases from J, the junction contained 6 bases not matched to a gene. CDR3 length equals 14 residues. Germline CDR1 reads MNHEY; CDR2 reads SMNVEV (reference sequence). The CDR3 bases are TGTGCCACCCGGGACAGGGTACACACCGGGGAGCTGTTTTTT. Translating gives CATRDRVHTGELFF.

This clone turned up a few times. This sequence joins TRBV5-1 and TRBJ1-1, with D possibly TRBD1 on 5 matching bases. Trimming cost V 1 base and J 5 bases, with 15 bases left between them. Germline V lookup: CDR1 SGHRS, CDR2 YFSETQ. The CDR3 is made up of 15 amino acids. The CDR3 DNA sequence: TGCGCCAGCAGCTTGAATCAGGGCGAGTGGACTGAAGCTTTCTTT. The encoded protein is CASSLNQGEWTEAFF.